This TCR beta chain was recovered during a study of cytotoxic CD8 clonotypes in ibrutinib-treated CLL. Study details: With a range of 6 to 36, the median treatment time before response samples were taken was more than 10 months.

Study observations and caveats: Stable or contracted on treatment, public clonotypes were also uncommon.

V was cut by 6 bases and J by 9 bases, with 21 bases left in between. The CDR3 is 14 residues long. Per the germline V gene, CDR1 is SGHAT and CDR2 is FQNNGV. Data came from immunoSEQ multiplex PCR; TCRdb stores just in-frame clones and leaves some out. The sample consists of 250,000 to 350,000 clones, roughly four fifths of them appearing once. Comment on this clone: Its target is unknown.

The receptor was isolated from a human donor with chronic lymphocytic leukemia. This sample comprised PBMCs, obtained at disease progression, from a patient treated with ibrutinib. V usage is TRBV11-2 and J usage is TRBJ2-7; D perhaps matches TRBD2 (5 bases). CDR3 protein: CASRPTSGGAVQYF. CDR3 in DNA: TGTGCCAGCAGACCTACTAGTGGAGGTGCGGTGCAGTACTTC.